A selection of T cell receptor beta chains follows, all from one sample in a study of control samples from healthy donors and cancer patients. The assay was immunoSEQ multiplex PCR, and TCRdb's table has in-frame clones only and misses some. The sample lists some 100,000 clones; around 88% were seen once. Material: blood. All receptors derive from a man aged 25 to 45 in good health. The conserved cysteine and the conserved F or W are not part of the CDR3 here. Where a row states a size, it is once, few, many or the class of an expanded clone; other rows omit it.

TRBV18	TRBJ2-7	NA	ASSPRGEVYEQY
TRBV2	TRBJ2-3	NA	ASSAIAGSADTQY
TRBV27	TRBJ2-7	NA	ASSFGAGGSYEQY
TRBV15	TRBJ2-3	NA	ATSTWTGRRTDTQY
TRBV6-8	TRBJ2-7	NA	ASRNDRGRSYEQY
TRBV7-9	TRBJ2-1	NA	ASSDTSGGTYNEQF
TRBV4-2	TRBJ2-4	NA	ASSHVGALAKNIQY
TRBV5-5	TRBJ2-1	once	ASSLTGAVGSYNEQF
TRBV5-1	TRBJ1-1	NA	ASRPGTGANTEAF
TRBV11-2	TRBJ2-7	NA	ASSLHYEQY
TRBV28	TRBJ2-3	few	ASSFGHRVSTDTQY
TRBV7-2	TRBJ2-7	NA	ASSLGLAGAYEQY
TRBV28	TRBJ2-2	NA	ASSPLAGVAGELF
TRBV5-1	TRBJ2-1	NA	ASSLSGRGNEQF
TRBV5-6	TRBJ2-4	NA	ASSNFHTGNIQY
TRBV5-5	TRBJ1-3	NA	ASSLWGSGNTIY
TRBV28	TRBJ1-5	NA	ASSLTGSGNQPQH
TRBV25-1	TRBJ2-5	NA	ASSESGTGNQETQY
TRBV10-3	TRBJ2-5	NA	AIREQTGYETQY
TRBV7-7	TRBJ1-1	NA	ASSYQMNTEAF
TRBV6-4	TRBJ1-5	NA	ASSDLGGQGLIGAQPQH
TRBV27	TRBJ2-7	NA	ASSLAQGATVEY
TRBV19	TRBJ1-1	NA	ASSNSLSEAF
TRBV28	TRBJ1-2	NA	ASTDYGTLVYNYGYT
TRBV9	TRBJ2-5	NA	ASTSRGAQLPDQETQY
TRBV13	TRBJ1-1	NA	ASSLTRATEAF
TRBV24-1	TRBJ2-1	NA	ATSDGADFYNEQF
TRBV5-1	TRBJ2-7	NA	ASSLGNTGGYEQY
TRBV5-1	TRBJ2-7	NA	ASSLDTSGVYEQY
TRBV10-1	TRBJ2-7	NA	ASSSGTEIYEQY
TRBV6-5	TRBJ2-2	few	ASRTFGASGELF
TRBV7-2	TRBJ1-5	NA	ASSPTTGSNQPQH
TRBV5-5	TRBJ1-2	NA	ASSLTGARDGYT
TRBV4-2	TRBJ2-2	NA	ASSTKRERTGELF
TRBV6-5	TRBJ1-6	NA	ASTRGAGNSPLH
TRBV5-1	TRBJ2-1	NA	ASSLGQYNEQF
TRBV5-6	TRBJ2-7	NA	ASSYSYEQY
TRBV30	TRBJ1-5	few	AWSVPLGDQPQH
TRBV14	TRBJ2-7	NA	ASSQAGLVFYEQY
TRBV27	TRBJ1-2	NA	ASNALGQSNYGYT